This T cell receptor beta chain comes out of a study of beta chain features in type 1 diabetes. Study-wide context: No patient-donor differences in age, gender, total cells or subset yield. General study results and limits: Still unanswered here is whether HLA type influences TCRB rearrangement. Across patients, naive, central memory and Treg TCRB repertoires exhibited apparently greater similarity than was observed across healthy donors. Moderate yet significant TCRB CDR3 shortening was seen in Type 1 diabetes patients in all four CD4+ subsets.

Regarding this clone: The antigen remains undetermined.

Central memory, naive, regulatory and stem cell-like memory CD4+ cells were sorted by CD45RO/CCR7/CD25/CD127/CD95/CD27. Sequenced material consisted of expressed TCRB transcripts (all of the isolated RNA was reverse transcribed). Profiled with immunoSEQ multiplex PCR; TCRdb holds only in-frame clones, not every one. The repertoire holds about 160,000 clones, about 8.3% seen once, with 0.54% in the top ten. V was cut by 4 bases and J by 3 bases, with 10 bases left in between. The CDR3 has 13 amino acids. Germline-derived CDR1 and CDR2 are SGHRS and YFSETQ. Sequenced sample: central memory CD4+ T cells from blood. The TCR comes from a woman between 18 and 30 years old with type 1 diabetes. V usage is TRBV5-1 and J usage is TRBJ1-2; no clear D gene. CDR3 sequence (DNA): TGCGCCAGCAGCCCGGGGAATTACTATGGCTACACCTTC. It codes for CASSPGNYYGYTF.